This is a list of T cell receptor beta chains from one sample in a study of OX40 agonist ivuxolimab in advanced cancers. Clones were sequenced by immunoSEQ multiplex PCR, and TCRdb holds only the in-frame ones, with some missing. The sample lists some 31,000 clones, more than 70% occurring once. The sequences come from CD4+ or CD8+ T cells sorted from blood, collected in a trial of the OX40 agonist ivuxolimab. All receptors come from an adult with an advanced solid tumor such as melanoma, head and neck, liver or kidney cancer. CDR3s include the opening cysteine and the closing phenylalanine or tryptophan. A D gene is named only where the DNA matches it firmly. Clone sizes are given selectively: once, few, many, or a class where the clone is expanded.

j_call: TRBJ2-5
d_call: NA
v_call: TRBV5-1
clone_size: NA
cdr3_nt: TGCGCCAGCAGCCTACGACAGTCTTACCAAGAGACCCAGTACTTC
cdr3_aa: CASSLRQSYQETQYF

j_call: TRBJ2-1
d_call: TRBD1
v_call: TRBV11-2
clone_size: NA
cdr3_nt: TGTGCCAGCAGGCTGACAGGGGGCTCCTACAATGAGCAGTTCTTC
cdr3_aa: CASRLTGGSYNEQFF

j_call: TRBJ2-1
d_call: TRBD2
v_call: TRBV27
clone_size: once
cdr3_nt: TGTGCCAGCAGTCCGACGTTAAGCGGGAGGCGTGAGCAGTTCTTC
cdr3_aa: CASSPTLSGRREQFF

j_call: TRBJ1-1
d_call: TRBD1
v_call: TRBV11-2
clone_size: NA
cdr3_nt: TGTGCCAGCAGCTCGGGACAGGGGTCACCCCCCGGGAACACTGAAGCTTTCTTT
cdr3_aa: CASSSGQGSPPGNTEAFF

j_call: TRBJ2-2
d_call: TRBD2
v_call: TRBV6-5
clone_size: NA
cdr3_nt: TGTGCCAGCAGTTATGGTCTAGCGGTGAACACCGGGGAGCTGTTTTTT
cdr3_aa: CASSYGLAVNTGELFF

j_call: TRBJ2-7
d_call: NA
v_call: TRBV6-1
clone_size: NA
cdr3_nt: TGTGCCAGCAGTACCGCCTACGAGCAGTACTTC
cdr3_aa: CASSTAYEQYF

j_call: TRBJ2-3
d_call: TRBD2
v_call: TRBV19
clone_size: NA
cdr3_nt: TGTGCCAGTAGTATCCCCGGGACTAGCTCAGATACGCAGTATTTT
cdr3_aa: CASSIPGTSSDTQYF

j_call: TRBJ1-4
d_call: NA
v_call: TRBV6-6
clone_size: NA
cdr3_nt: TGTGCCAGCAGTTCAGGGGACTCTACTAATGAAAAACTGTTTTTT
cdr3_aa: CASSSGDSTNEKLFF

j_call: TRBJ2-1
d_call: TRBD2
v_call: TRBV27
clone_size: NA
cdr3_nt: TGTGCCAGCAGTTTAGGCGGGAGAGTGAATGAGCAGTTCTTC
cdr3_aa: CASSLGGRVNEQFF

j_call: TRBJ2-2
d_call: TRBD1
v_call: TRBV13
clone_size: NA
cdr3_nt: TGTGCCAGCAGCTCCGGGACAGGGGGCACCGGGGAGCTGTTTTTT
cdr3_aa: CASSSGTGGTGELFF

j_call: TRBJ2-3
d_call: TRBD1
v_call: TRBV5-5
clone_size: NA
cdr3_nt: TGTGCCAGCAGCTTGCCTACAGGGGCCAGCACAGATACGCAGTATTTT
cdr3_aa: CASSLPTGASTDTQYF

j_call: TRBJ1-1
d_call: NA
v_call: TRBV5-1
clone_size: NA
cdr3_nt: TGCGCCAGCAGCTTGGGATCGCAGGGTCAGAACACTGAAGCTTTCTTT
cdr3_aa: CASSLGSQGQNTEAFF

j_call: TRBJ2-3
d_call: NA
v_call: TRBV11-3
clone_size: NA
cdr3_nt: TGTGCCAGCAGCCCCGGAGCGGCCACAGATACGCAGTATTTT
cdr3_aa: CASSPGAATDTQYF

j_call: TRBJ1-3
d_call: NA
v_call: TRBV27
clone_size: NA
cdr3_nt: TGTGCCAGCAGTTCCCTCTCTGGAAACACCATATATTTT
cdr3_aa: CASSSLSGNTIYF

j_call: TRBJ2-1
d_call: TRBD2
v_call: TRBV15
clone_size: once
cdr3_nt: TGTGCCACCAGCAGCGGGACTAGCGGGAGCTACAATGAGCAGTTCTTC
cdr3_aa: CATSSGTSGSYNEQFF

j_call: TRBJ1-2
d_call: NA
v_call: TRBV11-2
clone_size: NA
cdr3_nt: TGTGCCAGCAGCTTGGGACCCCGTTATACCTTC
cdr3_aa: CASSLGPRYTF

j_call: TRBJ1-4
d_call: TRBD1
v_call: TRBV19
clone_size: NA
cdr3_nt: TGTGCCAGGGACAGGGAAACAACTAATGAAAAACTGTTTTTT
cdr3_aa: CARDRETTNEKLFF

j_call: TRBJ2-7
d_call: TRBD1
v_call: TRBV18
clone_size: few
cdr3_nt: TGTGCCAGCTCCCTTGACAGGGTCGGAGAGCAGTACTTC
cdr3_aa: CASSLDRVGEQYF

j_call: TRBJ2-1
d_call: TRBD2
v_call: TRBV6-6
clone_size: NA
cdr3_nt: TGTGCCAGCAGCCCACCCACTAGCGGGGGAAACAATGAGCAGTTCTTC
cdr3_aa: CASSPPTSGGNNEQFF

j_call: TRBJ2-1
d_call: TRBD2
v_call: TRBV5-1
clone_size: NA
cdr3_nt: TGCGCCAGCAGCATAAGCGGGACCACTGTTAATGAGCAGTTCTTC
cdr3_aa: CASSISGTTVNEQFF

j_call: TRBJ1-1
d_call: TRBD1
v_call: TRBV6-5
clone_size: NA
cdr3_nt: TGTGCCAGCAGGAACAACAGGGGCACCAGGGAAGCTTTCTTT
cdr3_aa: CASRNNRGTREAFF

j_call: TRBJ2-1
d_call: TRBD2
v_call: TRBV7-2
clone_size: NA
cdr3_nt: TGTGCCAGCAGCGTATGGGTGGCTAGCGGGAGGCCAAAAATTAAGCAGTTCTTC
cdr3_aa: CASSVWVASGRPKIKQFF

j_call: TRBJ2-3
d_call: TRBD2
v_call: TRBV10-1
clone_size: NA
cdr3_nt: TGCGCCAGCAGTGGATCCGGGAGGTCTGATACGCAGTATTTT
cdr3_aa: CASSGSGRSDTQYF

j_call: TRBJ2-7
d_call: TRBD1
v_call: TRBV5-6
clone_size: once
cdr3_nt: TGTGCCAGCAGCCCCACAGGGGTTAGCTCCTACGAGCAGTACTTC
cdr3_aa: CASSPTGVSSYEQYF

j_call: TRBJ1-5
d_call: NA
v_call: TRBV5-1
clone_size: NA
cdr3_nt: TGCGCCAGCAGCTTGGAAGGAGGGCAGCCCCAGCATTTT
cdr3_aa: CASSLEGGQPQHF

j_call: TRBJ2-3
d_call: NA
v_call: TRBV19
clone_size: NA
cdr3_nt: TGTGCCAGTACCCAGACTACTTTGAACCCCACAGATACGCAGTATTTT
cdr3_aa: CASTQTTLNPTDTQYF

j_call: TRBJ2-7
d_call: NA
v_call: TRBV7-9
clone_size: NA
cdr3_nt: TGTGCCAGCAGCTTGCCCGAGGGACCGACTTACGAGCAGTACTTC
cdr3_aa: CASSLPEGPTYEQYF

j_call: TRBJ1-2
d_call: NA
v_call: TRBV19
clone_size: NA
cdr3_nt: TGTGCCAGTAGTATAGATCGGAAGGACGGCTACACCTTC
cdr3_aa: CASSIDRKDGYTF

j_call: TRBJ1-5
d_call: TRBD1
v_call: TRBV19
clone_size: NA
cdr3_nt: TGTGCCAGTGGAGGACAGGGGCTTAGCAATCAGCCCCAGCATTTT
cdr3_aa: CASGGQGLSNQPQHF

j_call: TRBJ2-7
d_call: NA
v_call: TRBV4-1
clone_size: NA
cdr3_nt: TGCGCCAGCAGCCAAGATCGAATAGGCTACGAGCAGTACTTC
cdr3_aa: CASSQDRIGYEQYF

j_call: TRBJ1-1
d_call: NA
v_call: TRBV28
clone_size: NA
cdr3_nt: TGTGCCAGCAGTTTATATAGGCCAGGTCGGAACACTGAAGCTTTCTTT
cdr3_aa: CASSLYRPGRNTEAFF

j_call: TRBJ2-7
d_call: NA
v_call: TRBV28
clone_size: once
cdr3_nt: TGTGCCAGCAGTTTTGACTTCACCTACGAGCAGTACTTC
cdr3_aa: CASSFDFTYEQYF

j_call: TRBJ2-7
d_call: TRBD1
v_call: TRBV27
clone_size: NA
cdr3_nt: TGTGCCAGCAGTTCAGCTCGACAGGGGCCCATCTACGAGCAGTACTTC
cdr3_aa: CASSSARQGPIYEQYF

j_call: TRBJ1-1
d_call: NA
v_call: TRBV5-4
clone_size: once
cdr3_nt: TGTGCCAGCAACCACCCGGACCGCCACACTGAAGCTTTCTTT
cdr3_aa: CASNHPDRHTEAFF

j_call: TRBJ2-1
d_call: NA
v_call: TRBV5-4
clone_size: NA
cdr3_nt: TGTGCCAGCAGCCCTTTAGGGGGTTACAATGAGCAGTTCTTC
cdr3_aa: CASSPLGGYNEQFF

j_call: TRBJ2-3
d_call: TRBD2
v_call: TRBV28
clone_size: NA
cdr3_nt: TGTGCCAGCAGCCCGACTAGCGGGAGTACAGATACGCAGTATTTT
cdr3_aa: CASSPTSGSTDTQYF

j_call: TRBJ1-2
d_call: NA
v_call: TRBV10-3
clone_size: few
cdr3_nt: TGTGCCATCAGTGACCCGGCGGGTGAGGATGGCTACACCTTC
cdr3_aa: CAISDPAGEDGYTF

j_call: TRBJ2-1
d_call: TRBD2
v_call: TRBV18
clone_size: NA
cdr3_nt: TGTGCCAGCTCACCGGAAGCACTAGCGGGAAACAATGAGCAGTTCTTC
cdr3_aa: CASSPEALAGNNEQFF

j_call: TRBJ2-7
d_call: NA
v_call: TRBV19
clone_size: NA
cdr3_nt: TGTGCCAGTAGTATCCCAGGGAACGAGCAGTACTTC
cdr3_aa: CASSIPGNEQYF

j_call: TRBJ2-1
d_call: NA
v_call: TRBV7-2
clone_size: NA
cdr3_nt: TGTGCCAGCAGCCCCCGGAGCAATGAGCAGTTCTTC
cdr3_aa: CASSPRSNEQFF

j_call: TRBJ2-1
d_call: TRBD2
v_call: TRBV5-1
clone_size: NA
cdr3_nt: TGCGCCAGCAGCCTTGCGGCGGGAGGGTACAATGAGCAGTTCTTC
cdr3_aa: CASSLAAGGYNEQFF

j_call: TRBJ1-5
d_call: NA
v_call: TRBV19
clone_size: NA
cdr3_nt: TGTGCCAGTAGTATTACGGATCAGCCCCAGCATTTT
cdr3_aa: CASSITDQPQHF

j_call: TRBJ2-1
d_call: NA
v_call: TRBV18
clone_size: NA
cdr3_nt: TGTGCCAGCTCACCCATCCGGGACTCTCGAAATGAGCAGTTCTTC
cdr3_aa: CASSPIRDSRNEQFF

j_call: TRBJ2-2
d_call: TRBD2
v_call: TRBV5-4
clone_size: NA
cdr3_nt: TGTGCCAGCAGCTCTGAGCGGGATGGGAACACCGGGGAGCTGTTTTTT
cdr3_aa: CASSSERDGNTGELFF

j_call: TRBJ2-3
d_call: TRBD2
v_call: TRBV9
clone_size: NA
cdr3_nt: TGTGCCAGCAGCGGACTAGCGGGAGGGCCCGCAGATACGCAGTATTTT
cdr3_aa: CASSGLAGGPADTQYF

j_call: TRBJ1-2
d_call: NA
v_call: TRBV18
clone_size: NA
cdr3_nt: TGTGCCAGCTCACCGGGGCCCAACTATGGCTACACCTTC
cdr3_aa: CASSPGPNYGYTF

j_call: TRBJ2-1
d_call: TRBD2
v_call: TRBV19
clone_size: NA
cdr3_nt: TGTGCCAGTAGAGGAGCGGGAATGTACAATGAGCAGTTCTTC
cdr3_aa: CASRGAGMYNEQFF

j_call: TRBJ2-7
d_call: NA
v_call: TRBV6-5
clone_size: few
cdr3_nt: TGTGCCAGCAGCCGAAGACAGCCATACGAGCAGTACTTC
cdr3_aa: CASSRRQPYEQYF